The 28 T cell receptor beta chains listed next were all sequenced from one sample in a study of T-cell memory formation after mild COVID-19 (dated by TCRdb to about 2021). Libraries were prepared through 5' RACE. TCRdb records Illumina NovaSeq 6000 as the sequencer. TCRdb applied fastp at Q25 and MiXCR to the public reads, then kept only in-frame beta chains. Rows are combined by CDR3 protein, so each entry shows the most common genes and DNA. The table for this sample lists 280,000 or so distinct CDR3 sequences; roughly 8.2% of them were counted only once. About 20% of the sample rests with the top ten. Sequencing was done on a sample of PBMCs or a T cell subset sorted from them (not recorded which). These receptors were obtained from a man between 18 and 35 years old who had mild COVID-19 (a few samples of this study predate the infection). The sample titles of this study are shuffled in the database, so cell type and time point are left out; the donor was told from shared clones.

In this sample, this clonotype turned up a few times. V is TRBV7-2 and J is TRBJ2-3; 9 bases are shared with TRBD2. Germline trimming cut 1 base from V and 1 base from J; bases unmatched to any gene: 3. Germline V gives CDR1 SGHTA, CDR2 FQGNSA. The CDR3 has 16 amino acids. The chain's CDR3 is CASSLVSSGGTDTQYF. The CDR3 region has the DNA TGTGCCAGCAGCTTAGTATCTAGCGGGGGCACAGATACGCAGTATTTT.

V is TRBV27 and J is TRBJ1-6, with no clear D. This CDR3 comprises 14 residues. Germline V gene lookup returns CDR1 MNHEY and CDR2 SMNVEV (reference sequence). The germline V and J ends were trimmed by 2 bases and 9 bases, with 11 bases remaining between them. This chain's CDR3 is CASSLGIQSSPLHF. In DNA, the CDR3 is TGTGCCAGCAGTTTAGGGATTCAGAGTTCACCCCTCCACTTT.

This clonotype was found many times. This rearrangement joins TRBV7-9 to TRBJ1-3; D is unresolved. The germline gives CDR1 SEHNR, CDR2 FQNEAQ (reference sequence). With 2 bases removed from V and 4 bases from J, the gap between germline ends came to 3 bases. This CDR3 is built from 12 residues. The CDR3 loop reads CASSLHGNTIYF. The CDR3 DNA sequence: TGTGCCAGCAGCTTACACGGAAACACCATATATTTT.

The V call is TRBV4-2, the J call TRBJ1-4; D is perhaps TRBD1 (5 bases). Deletions cut 4 bases from V and 0 bases from J, with 12 bases between. From germline, CDR1 is LGHNA and CDR2 YNFKEQ. The CDR3 loop spans 16 amino acids. CDR3 nucleotides: TGTGCCAGCAGCCCATGGGGGAAGGCAACTAATGAAAAACTGTTTTTT. This codes for CASSPWGKATNEKLFF.

This clonotype appeared a few times. V is TRBV10-3 and J is TRBJ1-1, with D possibly being TRBD1 (6 bases). Trimming removed 1 base at V and 5 bases at J, with 11 bases between. Germline assignment: CDR1 ENHRY and CDR2 SYGVKD. This CDR3 region has 14 residues. Written as DNA, the CDR3 is TGTGCCATCAGTGAGTACAGGGAGGGGACTGAAGCTTTCTTT. It translates to CAISEYREGTEAFF.

This clonotype was recorded at least ten times. This chain joins TRBV7-2 and TRBJ1-3; D is unresolved. This CDR3 region has 14 residues. Looked up from germline, CDR1 is SGHTA and CDR2 is FQGNSA. Trimming took 5 bases from V and 0 from J, leaving 8 bases between them. CDR3 loop: CASSPAISGNTIYF. Written as DNA, the CDR3 is TGTGCCAGCAGCCCAGCGATCTCTGGAAACACCATATATTTT. The entire variable domain, with the rest obtained from reference TRBV7-2 and TRBJ1-3, is as follows: GAGVSQSPSNKVTEKGKDVELRCDPISGHTALYWYRQSLGQGLEFLIYFQGNSAPDKSGLPSDRFSAERTGGSVSTLTIQRTQQEDSAVYLCASSPAISGNTIYFGEGSWLTVV.

This clonotype was seen many times. This sequence joins TRBV6-1 and TRBJ2-3, with 7 positions matching TRBD1. V lost 0 bases to trimming and J lost 4 bases; unmatched junction nucleotides: 7. CDR3 length: 16 amino acids. Germline V gene lookup returns CDR1 MNHNS and CDR2 SASEGT. Here the CDR3 DNA reads TGTGCCAGCAGTGAAGCTCAGGGGGAAAAAGCAGATACGCAGTATTTT. Its protein product is CASSEAQGEKADTQYF.

This clonotype appeared a few times. The V and J genes are TRBV11-3 and TRBJ2-1; TRBD1 matches at 7 bases. Trimming took 0 bases from V and 3 from J; bases not matched to a gene: 5. Germline loops: CDR1 SGHNT, CDR2 YENEEA. This CDR3 has 16 amino acids. The CDR3 nucleotides read TGTGCCAGCAGCTTAGATCAGGGGGTCGGCTACAATGAGCAGTTCTTC. It specifies CASSLDQGVGYNEQFF.

The rearrangement joins TRBV13 to TRBJ2-3; possibly TRBD1 for D (6 bases). With 5 bases removed from V and 5 bases from J, the gap between germline ends came to 20 bases. This CDR3 has 16 amino acids. CDR1 is PRHDT and CDR2 is FYEKMQ in the germline V gene (reference sequence). The DNA of the CDR3 is TGTGCCAGCAGCACACCGGTGGGGGCATCGTTAGATACGCAGTATTTT. Amino acids: CASSTPVGASLDTQYF. The full variable domain, rest sourced from reference TRBV13 and TRBJ2-3, is AAGVIQSPRHLIKEKRETATLKCYPIPRHDTVYWYQQGPGQDPQFLISFYEKMQSDKGSIPDRFSAQQFSDYHSELNMSSLELGDSALYFCASSTPVGASLDTQYFGPGTRLTVL.

The chain joins TRBV7-6 to TRBJ2-7, with 11 positions matching TRBD1. This CDR3 is built from 13 residues. The trim removed 5 bases at V and 6 bases at J, leaving 3 bases unmatched. The germline gives CDR1 SGHVS, CDR2 FNYEAQ. CDR3 sequence (DNA): TGTGCCAGCAGCGTGGACAGGGGGCGCGAGCAGTACTTC. Protein: CASSVDRGREQYF.

This clonotype occurred a few times. The rearrangement joins TRBV2 to TRBJ2-3; 9 nucleotides agree with TRBD1. CDR3 size: 14 residues. V was clipped by 4 bases and J by 12 bases; unmatched bases: 11. The germline CDR1 and CDR2 sequences are SNHLY and FYNNEI. The CDR3 here is CASSVFNRGPRQYF. The DNA for the CDR3 is TGTGCCAGCAGTGTTTTTAACAGGGGGCCCCGACAGTATTTT.

This clonotype turned up a few times. The CDR3 region is CASSEKGWNEKLFF. DNA for the CDR3: TGCGCCAGCAGCGAAAAGGGGTGGAATGAAAAACTGTTTTTT. The genes are TRBV5-1 and TRBJ1-4, with D possibly matching TRBD1 (5 bases). The CDR3 is 14 residues long. The V gene lost 4 bases and the J gene lost 5 bases, with 12 bases spanning the gap. Germline values: CDR1 SGHRS, CDR2 YFSETQ.

This clonotype was detected only a few times. CDR3 residues: CASSQEDKGWGEQYF. The CDR3 DNA reads TGCGCCAGCAGCCAAGAGGACAAAGGCTGGGGGGAGCAGTACTTC. The gene calls are TRBV4-1 and TRBJ2-7; D tentatively fits TRBD1 or TRBD2 (5 bases each). Trimming pared 0 bases from V and 7 bases from J, leaving 16 bases between. The CDR3 runs 15 residues. Germline V CDR1 and CDR2: MGHRA, YSYEKL.

This clonotype was recorded many times. The chain joins TRBV6-2 or TRBV6-3 to TRBJ1-1; tentative D call: TRBD1 (5 bases). Trimming removed 2 bases from V and 7 bases from J, with 8 bases in between. This CDR3 has 12 amino acids. Germline V gives CDR1 MNHEY, CDR2 SVGEGT. The CDR3, as DNA: TGTGCCAGCAGTTACAGGGGTCATGAAGCTTTCTTT. Translated, it gives CASSYRGHEAFF.

This clonotype has a handful of counts. J is TRBJ1-5 and V is TRBV20-1; possible D gene TRBD1, 5 bases. This CDR3 is built from 17 residues. Trimming removed 1 base at V and 0 bases at J, with 16 bases between. The germline gives CDR1 DFQATT, CDR2 SNEGSKA (reference sequence). The CDR3 is CSARGIGDAHSNQPQHF. Written as DNA, the CDR3 is TGCAGTGCTAGAGGTATCGGGGACGCTCATAGCAATCAGCCCCAGCATTTT.

V is TRBV24-1 and J is TRBJ2-5, with a tentative D call TRBD1 (6 bases). From germline, CDR1 is KGHDR and CDR2 SFDVKD. The CDR3 has 13 amino acids. V lost 9 bases and J lost 2, with 12 bases in between. CDR3 sequence (DNA): TGTGCCACCTCGACGGACAGTCAAGAGACCCAGTACTTC. The encoded protein is CATSTDSQETQYF.

This clonotype was counted only a few times. The gene calls are TRBV5-1 and TRBJ1-3; D is ambiguous. Germline CDR1 SGHRS, CDR2 YFSETQ. The length of the CDR3 is 18 residues. Trimming pared 3 bases from V and 4 bases from J, leaving 23 bases between. This chain's CDR3 is CASSSKEGAEGIGNTIYF. As DNA, the CDR3 is TGCGCCAGCAGCTCGAAGGAAGGTGCAGAGGGTATCGGAAACACCATATATTTT.

This clonotype was seen repeatedly, ten times or more. This chain joins TRBV6-6 and TRBJ2-5, with D possibly TRBD1 on 6 matching bases. V was trimmed by 6 bases and J by 5 bases, leaving 13 bases between them. Germline values: CDR1 MNHNY, CDR2 SVGAGI (reference sequence). The CDR3 consists of 13 residues. CDR3 nucleotides: TGTGCCAGCAGGAAGGGGGTTCGGGAGACCCAGTACTTC. It codes for CASRKGVRETQYF.

The chain couples TRBV3-1 to TRBJ2-7, with 7 bases identical to TRBD2. The CDR3 has 17 amino acids. J was trimmed by 7 bases and V by 0 bases; bases with no gene match: 15. Germline CDR1 and CDR2: LGHDT and YNNKEL (reference sequence). As DNA, the CDR3 is TGTGCCAGCAGCCAAGAGGGTAGTAAGCGGGGACTCTGGGAGCAGTACTTC. Translation: CASSQEGSKRGLWEQYF.

The chain couples TRBV18 to TRBJ2-5, with D uncertain. The CDR3 sequence is 13 residues long. Germline CDR1 and CDR2: KGHSH and LQKENI. V lost 0 bases to trimming and J lost 5 bases, with 7 bases between them. CDR3 sequence (DNA): TGTGCCAGCTCACCACCGAATCGGGAGACCCAGTACTTC. This sequence encodes CASSPPNRETQYF. Full variable domain (rest looked up from reference TRBV18 and TRBJ2-5): NAGVMQNPRHLVRRRGQEARLRCSPMKGHSHVYWYRQLPEEGLKFMVYLQKENIIDESGMPKERFSAEFPKEGPSILRIQQVVRGDSAAYFCASSPPNRETQYFGPGTRLLVL.

The CDR3 region has the DNA TGTGCCAGCAGTTACTCGGCCGGGCGGGGGCCCCAGCATTTT. This sequence encodes CASSYSAGRGPQHF. The chain uses TRBV6-2 or TRBV6-3 and TRBJ1-5; D unclear. Per germline, CDR1 MNHEY and CDR2 SVGEGT. This CDR3 region has 14 residues. Trimming took 0 bases from V and 9 from J, leaving 12 bases between them.

This clonotype was recorded at least ten times. This chain connects TRBV18 to TRBJ1-2; D uncertain. Trimming shortened V by 6 bases and J by 8 bases, and 19 bases separated the two germline ends. CDR3 length: 14 amino acids. Germline assignment: CDR1 KGHSH and CDR2 LQKENI. Here the CDR3 reads CASSPGNEFYGYTF. CDR3 DNA sequence: TGTGCCAGCTCGCCCGGAAACGAGTTCTACGGCTACACCTTC.

This clonotype was counted a few times. The V call is TRBV5-1, the J call TRBJ2-7; 10 bases match TRBD2. V was pared by 4 bases and J by 1 base, with 2 bases of the junction left unmatched. The CDR3 totals 14 residues. Germline CDR1 SGHRS, CDR2 YFSETQ. The DNA of the CDR3 is TGCGCCAGCAGCCCTAGCGGGGGTTCCTACGAGCAGTACTTC. Translation: CASSPSGGSYEQYF.

J is TRBJ1-5 and V is TRBV7-2; D is perhaps TRBD1 (5 bases). The V and J ends lost 3 bases and 2 bases respectively, with 8 bases between them. The CDR3 extends over 14 amino acids. CDR1 and CDR2 from the germline V gene are SGHTA and FQGNSA. CDR3 sequence: CASSFTRGNQPQHF. Written as DNA, the CDR3 is TGTGCCAGCAGCTTCACCAGGGGCAATCAGCCCCAGCATTTT. The whole variable domain, filled in from reference TRBV7-2 and TRBJ1-5, reads GAGVSQSPSNKVTEKGKDVELRCDPISGHTALYWYRQSLGQGLEFLIYFQGNSAPDKSGLPSDRFSAERTGGSVSTLTIQRTQQEDSAVYLCASSFTRGNQPQHFGDGTRLSIL.

The chain uses TRBV24-1 and TRBJ2-5; 11 nucleotides align to TRBD2. The V gene's germline CDR1 is KGHDR and CDR2 SFDVKD. V lost 7 bases, J lost 5 bases, and 11 bases stayed unmatched. The CDR3 contains 16 residues. This chain's CDR3 is CATSRQLTSGSETQYF. For the CDR3, the DNA is TGTGCCACCAGCCGACAACTTACTAGCGGGAGTGAGACCCAGTACTTC.

The V gene is TRBV9, the J gene TRBJ1-1; D call uncertain. This CDR3 comprises 13 residues. V dropped 4 bases and J dropped 4 bases, with 11 bases sitting between them. In germline, CDR1 is SGDLS, CDR2 YYNGEE. CDR3 nucleotide sequence: TGTGCCAGCAGCCCCCGAGGCAGCACTGAAGCTTTCTTT. This translates into CASSPRGSTEAFF.

This clonotype has just a few counts. V and J are TRBV29-1 and TRBJ2-2; a possible D gene is TRBD1 (5 bases). Deletions cut 5 bases from V and 2 bases from J, with 12 bases between. CDR1 and CDR2 (germline): SQVTM, ANQGSEA. The CDR3 loop spans 14 amino acids. The CDR3 region has the DNA TGCAGCGTTCCAGGGATCCTAAACACCGGGGAGCTGTTTTTT. It is translated as CSVPGILNTGELFF.

This clonotype was counted a few times. CDR3 DNA: TGTGCCATCAGTGAGTCGGCGCAGGTCAGCTCCTACGAGCAGTACTTC. It specifies CAISESAQVSSYEQYF. The chain has TRBV10-3 and TRBJ2-7; D is undetermined. The CDR3 spans 16 residues. Looked up from germline, CDR1 is ENHRY and CDR2 is SYGVKD. The V gene lost 0 bases and the J gene lost 0 bases, with 12 bases spanning the gap.